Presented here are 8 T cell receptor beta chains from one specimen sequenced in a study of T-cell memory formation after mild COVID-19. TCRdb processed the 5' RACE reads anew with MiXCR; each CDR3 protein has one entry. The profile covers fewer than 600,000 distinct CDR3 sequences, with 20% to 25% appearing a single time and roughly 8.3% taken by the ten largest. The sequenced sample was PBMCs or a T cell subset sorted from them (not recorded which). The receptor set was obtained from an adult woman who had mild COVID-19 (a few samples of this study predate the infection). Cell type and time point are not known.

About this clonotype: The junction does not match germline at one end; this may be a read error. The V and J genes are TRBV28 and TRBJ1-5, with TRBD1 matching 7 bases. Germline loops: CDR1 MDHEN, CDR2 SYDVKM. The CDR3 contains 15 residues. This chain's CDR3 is CASSQQGRPTQPQNF. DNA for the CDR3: TGTGCCAGCAGTCAACAGGGGCGTCCAACTCAGCCCCAGAATTTT.

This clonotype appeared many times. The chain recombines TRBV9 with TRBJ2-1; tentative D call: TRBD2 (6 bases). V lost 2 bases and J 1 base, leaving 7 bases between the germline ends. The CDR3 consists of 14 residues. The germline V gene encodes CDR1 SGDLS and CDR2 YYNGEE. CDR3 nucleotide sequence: TGTGCCAGCAGCGTCGGGAGTTCCTACAATGAGCAGTTCTTC. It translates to CASSVGSSYNEQFF.

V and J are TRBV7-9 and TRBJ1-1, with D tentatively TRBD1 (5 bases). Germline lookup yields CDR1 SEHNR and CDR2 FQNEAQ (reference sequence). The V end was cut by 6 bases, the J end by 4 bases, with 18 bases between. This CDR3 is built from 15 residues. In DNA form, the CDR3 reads TGTGCCAGCAGTCTACCGGCGGGGGGACCCACTGAAGCTTTCTTT. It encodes CASSLPAGGPTEAFF.

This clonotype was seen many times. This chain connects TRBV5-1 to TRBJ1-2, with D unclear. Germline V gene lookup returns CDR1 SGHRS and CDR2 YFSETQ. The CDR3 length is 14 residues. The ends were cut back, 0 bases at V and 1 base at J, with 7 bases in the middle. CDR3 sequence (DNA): TGCGCCAGCAGCTTGGGGGGTTTTAACTATGGCTACACCTTC. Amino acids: CASSLGGFNYGYTF.

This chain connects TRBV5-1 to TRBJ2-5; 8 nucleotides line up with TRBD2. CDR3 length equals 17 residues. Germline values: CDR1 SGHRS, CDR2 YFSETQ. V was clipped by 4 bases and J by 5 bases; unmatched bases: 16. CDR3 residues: CASSPLTSAAVGETQYF. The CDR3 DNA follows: TGCGCCAGCAGCCCCTTGACTAGCGCGGCCGTAGGGGAGACCCAGTACTTC.

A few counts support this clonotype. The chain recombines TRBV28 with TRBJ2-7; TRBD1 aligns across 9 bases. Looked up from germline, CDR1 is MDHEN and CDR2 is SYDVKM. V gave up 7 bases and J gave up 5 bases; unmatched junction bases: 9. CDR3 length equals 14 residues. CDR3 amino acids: CASTPGTGLNEQYF. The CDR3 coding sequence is TGTGCCAGCACCCCAGGGACAGGGCTCAACGAGCAGTACTTC. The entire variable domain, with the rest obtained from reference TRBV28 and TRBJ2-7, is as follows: DVKVTQSSRYLVKRTGEKVFLECVQDMDHENMFWYRQDPGLGLRLIYFSYDVKMKEKGDIPEGYSVSREKKERFSLILESASTNQTSMYLCASTPGTGLNEQYFGPGTRLTVT.

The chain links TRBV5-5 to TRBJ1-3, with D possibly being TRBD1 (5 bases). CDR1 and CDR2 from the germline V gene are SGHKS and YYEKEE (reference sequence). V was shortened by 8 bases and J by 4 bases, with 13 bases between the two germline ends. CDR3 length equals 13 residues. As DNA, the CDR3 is TGTGCCAGTGCGGTTGGGACCGGAAACACCATATATTTT. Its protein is CASAVGTGNTIYF.

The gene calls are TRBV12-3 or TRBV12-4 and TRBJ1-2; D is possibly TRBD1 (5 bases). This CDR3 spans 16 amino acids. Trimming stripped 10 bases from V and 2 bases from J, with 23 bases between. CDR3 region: CATTPPLRGLNYGYTF. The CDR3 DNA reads TGTGCCACTACCCCCCCTTTGCGGGGCCTCAACTATGGCTACACCTTC.